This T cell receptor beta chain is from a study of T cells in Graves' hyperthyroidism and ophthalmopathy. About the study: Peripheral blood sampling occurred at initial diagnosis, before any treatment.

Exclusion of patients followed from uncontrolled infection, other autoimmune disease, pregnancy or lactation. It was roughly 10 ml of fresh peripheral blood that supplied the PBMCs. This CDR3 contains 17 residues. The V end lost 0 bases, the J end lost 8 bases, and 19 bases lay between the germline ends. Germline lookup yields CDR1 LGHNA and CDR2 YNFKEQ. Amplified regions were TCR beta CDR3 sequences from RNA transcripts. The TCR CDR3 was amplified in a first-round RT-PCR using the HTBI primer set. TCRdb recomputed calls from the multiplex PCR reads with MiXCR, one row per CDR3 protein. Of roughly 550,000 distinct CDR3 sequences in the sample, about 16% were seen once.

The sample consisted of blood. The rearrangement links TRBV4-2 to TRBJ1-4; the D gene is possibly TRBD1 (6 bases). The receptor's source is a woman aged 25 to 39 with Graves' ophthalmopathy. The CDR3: CASSQEGQSWPGEKLFF. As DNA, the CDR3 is TGTGCCAGCAGCCAAGAAGGACAGTCCTGGCCGGGAGAAAAACTGTTTTTT.